A single sample gave rise to the 7 T cell receptor beta chains below, sequenced in a study of cytomegalovirus exposure and HLA in healthy donors. Repertoires were generated with immunoSEQ multiplex PCR, while TCRdb's copy carries only in-frame clones and drops some. Of about 150,000 clones in the sample, 65% to 90% were seen once. Specimen: PBMCs. The receptors were gathered from a man aged 18 to 29 in good health and CMV-seropositive.

The chain carries TRBV5-6 and TRBJ1-3, with a possible D match to TRBD1 (6 bases). This CDR3 is built from 15 residues. Germline loops: CDR1 SGHDT, CDR2 YYEEEE. V lost 0 bases and J 5 bases, leaving 12 bases between the germline ends. CDR3 residues: CASSLGGPSRNTIYF. CDR3 nucleotide sequence: TGTGCCAGCAGCTTGGGGGGGCCGTCGCGAAACACCATATATTTT.

This clone came up a few times. This chain links TRBV4-3 with TRBJ2-7, with D maybe TRBD1 (6 bases). The CDR3 is 16 amino acids. V dropped 1 base and J dropped 2 bases, with 15 bases sitting between them. In germline, CDR1 is LGHNA, CDR2 YSLEER. The CDR3 region is CASSQALGQYPYEQYF. The DNA for the CDR3 is TGCGCCAGCAGCCAAGCCCTTGGACAGTACCCCTACGAGCAGTACTTC.

The chain has TRBV9 and TRBJ2-2; 10 positions match TRBD2. Germline assignment: CDR1 SGDLS and CDR2 YYNGEE. The V and J ends lost 4 bases and 4 bases, in that order; junction bases with no gene match: 7. The CDR3 spans 16 residues. The CDR3 region has the DNA TGTGCCAGCAGCCCCCCTGGACTAGCGGCCACCGGGGAGCTGTTTTTT. Its translation is CASSPPGLAATGELFF.

The V and J genes are TRBV5-1 and TRBJ2-2, with D perhaps matching TRBD2 (6 bases). CDR3 length equals 15 residues. The V end lost 0 bases, the J end lost 4 bases, and 10 bases lay between the germline ends. From germline, CDR1 is SGHRS and CDR2 YFSETQ. The CDR3 loop reads CASSLGLGATGELFF. In nucleotides, the CDR3 is TGCGCCAGCAGCTTGGGACTAGGCGCCACCGGGGAGCTGTTTTTT.

The table lists this clone with a few counts. The rearrangement links TRBV7-2 to TRBJ1-2; D perhaps matches TRBD1 (5 bases). Germline values: CDR1 SGHTA, CDR2 FQGNSA. V lost 3 bases and J 3 bases, leaving 8 bases between the germline ends. CDR3 length: 13 amino acids. The CDR3, as DNA: TGTGCCAGCAGCTTGACAGAGGACTATGGCTACACCTTC. Translating gives CASSLTEDYGYTF.

J is TRBJ2-3 and V is TRBV5-1; 7 bases fit TRBD2. Losses at the gene ends were 1 base for V and 1 base for J; bases not matched to a gene: 3. The CDR3 totals 15 residues. Germline V gives CDR1 SGHRS, CDR2 YFSETQ. The CDR3 loop reads CASSLLLAGTDTQYF. For the CDR3, the DNA is TGCGCCAGCAGCTTGTTGCTAGCGGGCACAGATACGCAGTATTTT. Combining the CDR3 with reference TRBV5-1 and TRBJ2-3 gives the whole variable domain KAGVTQTPRYLIKTRGQQVTLSCSPISGHRSVSWYQQTPGQGLQFLFEYFSETQRNKGNFPGRFSGRQFSNSRSEMNVSTLELGDSALYLCASSLLLAGTDTQYFGPGTRLTVL.

This clone was seen once. The V and J genes are TRBV7-3 and TRBJ2-1, with 10 bases aligning to TRBD2. In germline, CDR1 is SGHTA, CDR2 FQGTGA. The CDR3 has 14 amino acids. Trimming at V came to 3 bases and at J to 5 bases, leaving 1 base not matched to a gene. In nucleotides, the CDR3 is TGTGCCAGCAGCTTGCTAGCGGGGGACAATGAGCAGTTCTTC. It translates to CASSLLAGDNEQFF.